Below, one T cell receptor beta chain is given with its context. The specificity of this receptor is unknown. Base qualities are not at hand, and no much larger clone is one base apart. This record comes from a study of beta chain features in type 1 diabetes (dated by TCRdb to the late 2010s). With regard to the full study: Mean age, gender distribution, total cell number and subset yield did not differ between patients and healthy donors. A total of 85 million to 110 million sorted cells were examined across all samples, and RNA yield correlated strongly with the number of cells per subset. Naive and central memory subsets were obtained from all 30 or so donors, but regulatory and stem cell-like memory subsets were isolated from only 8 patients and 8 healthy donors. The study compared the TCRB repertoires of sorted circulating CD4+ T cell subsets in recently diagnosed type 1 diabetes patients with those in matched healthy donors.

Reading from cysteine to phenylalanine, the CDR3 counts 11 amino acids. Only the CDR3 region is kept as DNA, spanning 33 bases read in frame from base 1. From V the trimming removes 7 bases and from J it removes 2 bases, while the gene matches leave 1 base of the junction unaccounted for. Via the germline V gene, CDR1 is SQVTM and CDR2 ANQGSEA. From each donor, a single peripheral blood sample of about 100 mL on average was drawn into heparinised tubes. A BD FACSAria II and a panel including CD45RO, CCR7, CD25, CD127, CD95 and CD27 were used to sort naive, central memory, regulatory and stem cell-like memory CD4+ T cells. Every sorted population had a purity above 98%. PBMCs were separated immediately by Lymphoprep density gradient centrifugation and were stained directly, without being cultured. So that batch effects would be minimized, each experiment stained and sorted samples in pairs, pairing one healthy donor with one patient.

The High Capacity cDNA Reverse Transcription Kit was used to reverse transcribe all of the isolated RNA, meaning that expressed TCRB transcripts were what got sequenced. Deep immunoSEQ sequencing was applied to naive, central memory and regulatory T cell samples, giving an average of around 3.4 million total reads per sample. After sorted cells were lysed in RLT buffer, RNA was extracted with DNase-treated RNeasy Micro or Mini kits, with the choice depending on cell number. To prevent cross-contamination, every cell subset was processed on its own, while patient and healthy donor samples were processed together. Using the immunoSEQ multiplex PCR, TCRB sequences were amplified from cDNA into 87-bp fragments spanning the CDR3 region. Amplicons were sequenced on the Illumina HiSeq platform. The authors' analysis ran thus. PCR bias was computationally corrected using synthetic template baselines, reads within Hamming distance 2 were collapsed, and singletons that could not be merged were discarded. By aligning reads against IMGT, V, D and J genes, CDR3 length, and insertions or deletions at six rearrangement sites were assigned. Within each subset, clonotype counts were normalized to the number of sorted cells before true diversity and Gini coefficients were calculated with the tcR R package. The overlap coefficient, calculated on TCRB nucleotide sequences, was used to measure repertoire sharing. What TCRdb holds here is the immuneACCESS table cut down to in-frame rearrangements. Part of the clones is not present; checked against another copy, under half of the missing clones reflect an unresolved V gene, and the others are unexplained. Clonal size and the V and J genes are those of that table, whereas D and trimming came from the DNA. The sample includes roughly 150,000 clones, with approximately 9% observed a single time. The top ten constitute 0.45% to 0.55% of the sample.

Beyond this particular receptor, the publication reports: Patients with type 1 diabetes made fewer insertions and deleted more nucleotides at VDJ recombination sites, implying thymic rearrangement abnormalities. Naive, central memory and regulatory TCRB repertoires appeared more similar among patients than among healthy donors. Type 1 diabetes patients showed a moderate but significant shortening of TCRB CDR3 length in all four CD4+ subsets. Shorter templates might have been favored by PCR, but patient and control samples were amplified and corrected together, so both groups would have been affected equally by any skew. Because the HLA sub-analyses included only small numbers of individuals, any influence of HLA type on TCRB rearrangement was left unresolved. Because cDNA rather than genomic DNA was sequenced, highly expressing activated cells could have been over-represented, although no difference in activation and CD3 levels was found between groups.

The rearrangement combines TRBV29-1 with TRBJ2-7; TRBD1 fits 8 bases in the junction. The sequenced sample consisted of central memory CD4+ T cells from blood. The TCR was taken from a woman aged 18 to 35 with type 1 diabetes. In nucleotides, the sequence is TGCAGCGGACAGGGGACCTACGAGCAGTACTTC. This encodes CSGQGTYEQYF.